This entry lists 24 T cell receptor beta chains sequenced from one sample in a study of cytotoxic CD8 clonotypes in ibrutinib-treated CLL. Some clones are missing from TCRdb's copy, which holds only in-frame ones; the method was immunoSEQ multiplex PCR. There are around 250,000 clones in the sample; 70% occur only once, and 15% lies in the top ten. The specimen comprised PBMCs, sampled after 24 months of ibrutinib treatment. The receptor source for this set is a human donor with chronic lymphocytic leukemia.

This clone was picked up one time. This chain joins TRBV28 and TRBJ1-1; D is uncertain. The germline V gene has CDR1 MDHEN and CDR2 SYDVKM. The CDR3 loop spans 14 amino acids. The V and J ends lost 6 bases and 1 base respectively, with 12 bases between them. The CDR3 sequence is CASSQDAGNTEAFF. The CDR3 DNA follows: TGTGCCAGCAGCCAGGACGCGGGGAACACTGAAGCTTTCTTT.

This clone was recorded a few times. The chain couples TRBV7-3 to TRBJ2-1; 8 bases fit TRBD2. With V trimmed by 5 bases and J by 10 bases, 10 bases remained unmatched. Looked up from germline, CDR1 is SGHTA and CDR2 is FQGTGA. This CDR3 region has 14 residues. CDR3 in amino acids: CASSQSVVAGEQFF. In DNA, the CDR3 is TGTGCCAGCAGCCAAAGCGTGGTAGCGGGAGAGCAGTTCTTC.

V usage is TRBV2 and J usage is TRBJ1-5, with D tentatively TRBD1 (5 bases). CDR3 length: 14 amino acids. From germline, CDR1 is SNHLY and CDR2 FYNNEI. V was clipped by 4 bases and J by 7 bases, with 14 bases between them. CDR3 nucleotides: TGTGCCAGCAGTGGGGAAAGGGGTCGGCAGCCCCAGCATTTT. It specifies CASSGERGRQPQHF. Full variable domain (outside the CDR3, taken from reference TRBV2 and TRBJ1-5): EPEVTQTPSHQVTQMGQEVILRCVPISNHLYFYWYRQILGQKVEFLVSFYNNEISEKSEIFDDQFSVERPDGSNFTLKIRSTKLEDSAMYFCASSGERGRQPQHFGDGTRLSIL.

The CDR3 bases are TGTGCCAGCAGTTTCTGGGCTGCACAGGCGGCTCAAGAGACCCAGTACTTC. It translates to CASSFWAAQAAQETQYF. The chain has TRBV28 and TRBJ2-5; D might be TRBD1 (5 bases). Germline V lookup: CDR1 MDHEN, CDR2 SYDVKM. V was clipped by 3 bases and J by 2 bases, with 19 bases between them. This CDR3 is built from 17 residues.

This clone was counted a single time. The chain recombines TRBV9 with TRBJ2-5; D is uncertain. The germline V gene has CDR1 SGDLS and CDR2 YYNGEE. Trimming cost V 4 bases and J 2 bases, with 9 bases left between them. This CDR3 has 13 amino acids. CDR3 bases: TGTGCCAGCAGCATTCGGACGCAAGAGACCCAGTACTTC. Translating it yields CASSIRTQETQYF.

The CDR3 DNA follows: TGCGCCAGCAGCCAGAATACCGGGACAGGGCCCTACGAGCAGTACTTC. It codes for CASSQNTGTGPYEQYF. This sequence joins TRBV4-3 and TRBJ2-7, with TRBD1 matching 9 bases. Per germline, CDR1 LGHNA and CDR2 YSLEER. V shed 3 bases, J shed 2 bases, and the junction held 8 bases outside the gene matches. CDR3 length: 16 amino acids.

This chain connects TRBV29-1 to TRBJ2-1, with D uncertain. CDR1 is SQVTM, CDR2 ANQGSEA, per germline. V lost 8 bases and J 13 bases, leaving 21 bases between the germline ends. The CDR3 length is 12 residues. The CDR3 coding sequence is TGCAGCCCCCTTGTTCGAAGTTATGGACAGTTCTTC. It translates to CSPLVRSYGQFF.

Only one count was recorded for this clone. The chain recombines TRBV5-5 with TRBJ2-7; 12 positions agree with TRBD1. Germline loops: CDR1 SGHKS, CDR2 YYEKEE (reference sequence). The V and J ends lost 3 bases and 2 bases, in that order; junction bases with no gene match: 3. This CDR3 spans 15 amino acids. The CDR3 spells CASSSGQGATYEQYF. The CDR3 DNA follows: TGTGCCAGCAGCTCGGGACAGGGGGCCACCTACGAGCAGTACTTC.

CDR3: CASSRQGATTGYTF. CDR3 coding DNA: TGTGCCAGTTCGAGGCAGGGGGCGACAACTGGCTACACCTTC. The chain is built from TRBV19 and TRBJ1-2; TRBD1 matches 8 bases. Germline V lookup: CDR1 LNHDA, CDR2 SQIVND (reference sequence). This CDR3 has 14 residues. The V gene end was trimmed by 8 bases and the J gene end by 7 bases; junction bases not matched to a gene: 12.

This clone has more than one count but fewer than ten. The chain links TRBV6-5 to TRBJ2-7, with D perhaps being TRBD1 or TRBD2 (7 bases each). Trimming removed 11 bases at V and 7 bases at J, with 21 bases between. This CDR3 contains 13 residues. Germline CDR1 MNHEY, CDR2 SVGAGI. The DNA of the CDR3 is TGTGCCGTAAGCGGGACAGTGTCGTGGGAGCAGTACTTC. Encoded protein: CAVSGTVSWEQYF.

The chain joins TRBV5-1 to TRBJ2-2; D gene unclear. The ends were cut back, 0 bases at V and 4 bases at J, with 7 bases in the middle. The length of the CDR3 is 14 residues. From germline, CDR1 is SGHRS and CDR2 YFSETQ. CDR3 residues: CASSLGFGTGELFF. The CDR3 DNA sequence: TGCGCCAGCAGCTTGGGGTTCGGCACCGGGGAGCTGTTTTTT.

This rearrangement joins TRBV5-6 to TRBJ2-7; D is undetermined. The germline V gene encodes CDR1 SGHDT and CDR2 YYEEEE. The CDR3 contains 13 residues. The V and J ends lost 2 bases and 2 bases respectively, with 8 bases between them. The CDR3 protein is CASSFASAYEQYF. In DNA, the CDR3 is TGTGCCAGCAGCTTCGCTAGTGCCTACGAGCAGTACTTC.

The V gene is TRBV5-4, the J gene TRBJ2-1; the D gene is possibly TRBD2 (5 bases). Germline V lookup: CDR1 SGHNT, CDR2 YYREEE (reference sequence). V was cut by 6 bases and J by 5 bases, with 15 bases left in between. The CDR3 spans 14 residues. The CDR3 here is CASTPGVLNNEQFF. CDR3 nucleotides: TGTGCCAGCACCCCCGGGGTCCTAAACAATGAGCAGTTCTTC.

The chain couples TRBV19 to TRBJ1-5; D not certain. V dropped 7 bases and J dropped 2 bases, with 15 bases sitting between them. This CDR3 is built from 15 residues. Germline CDR1 LNHDA, CDR2 SQIVND (reference sequence). For the CDR3, the DNA is TGTGCCAGTACTCCCCAAGCACGGGGCAATCAGCCCCAGCATTTT. Protein sequence: CASTPQARGNQPQHF.

This chain uses TRBV6-6 with TRBJ2-5; D remains unclear. Germline V CDR1 and CDR2: MNHNY, SVGAGI (reference sequence). This CDR3 region has 14 residues. V lost 3 bases, J lost 3 bases, and 11 bases lay in between. The CDR3 DNA sequence: TGTGCCAGCAGTTATAGGCAGCTAGAAGAGACCCAGTACTTC. This codes for CASSYRQLEETQYF.

About this clone itself: The same CDR3 arises from other DNA sequences in this sample as well. The chain has TRBV9 and TRBJ2-5, with 7 bases matching TRBD1. The junction had 2 bases not matched to a gene; V was cut back by 2 bases and J by 4 bases. The germline CDR1 and CDR2 sequences are SGDLS and YYNGEE. The CDR3 has 13 amino acids. The CDR3 DNA sequence: TGTGCCAGCAGCGTTGACAGGGTAGAGACCCAGTACTTC. Translating gives CASSVDRVETQYF. The variable domain in full, completed from reference TRBV9 and TRBJ2-5, reads DSGVTQTPKHLITATGQRVTLRCSPRSGDLSVYWYQQSLDQGLQFLIQYYNGEERAKGNILERFSAQQFPDLHSELNLSSLELGDSALYFCASSVDRVETQYFGPGTRLLVL.

The genes are TRBV4-2 and TRBJ1-5; TRBD1 matches at 10 bases. CDR3 length: 15 amino acids. V lost 4 bases, J lost 7 bases, and 7 bases stayed unmatched. The germline V gene has CDR1 LGHNA and CDR2 YNFKEQ. The CDR3 spells CASSPRTGGGQPQHF. The CDR3 DNA follows: TGTGCCAGCAGCCCGCGGACAGGGGGAGGGCAGCCCCAGCATTTT.

J is TRBJ2-7 and V is TRBV6-5; 9 bases fit TRBD1. The length of the CDR3 is 14 residues. Trimming took 6 bases from V and 7 from J; bases not matched to a gene: 10. Per the germline V gene, CDR1 is MNHEY and CDR2 is SVGAGI. The CDR3 coding sequence is TGTGCCAGCAGAACTGGACAGGGGAGGGTTGAGCAGTACTTC. Residues: CASRTGQGRVEQYF.

The chain couples TRBV6-5 to TRBJ2-1; TRBD2 matches 11 bases. CDR1 is MNHEY, CDR2 SVGAGI, per germline. V dropped 4 bases and J dropped 8; count of bases not matched to a gene: 1. The CDR3 loop spans 13 amino acids. The CDR3 nucleotides read TGTGCCAGCAGTTTAGCGGGAGGGTATGAGCAGTTCTTC. Its translation is CASSLAGGYEQFF.

The V call is TRBV2, the J call TRBJ2-2, with D perhaps matching TRBD2 (6 bases). This CDR3 is built from 12 residues. Trimming cost V 1 base and J 12 bases, with 9 bases left between them. Looked up from germline, CDR1 is SNHLY and CDR2 is FYNNEI. The CDR3 DNA reads as TGTGCCAGCAGTGAAGGCGGGGCGAAGCTGTTTTTT. It is translated as CASSEGGAKLFF. The full variable domain, in which reference TRBV2 and TRBJ2-2 provide the parts outside the CDR3, is EPEVTQTPSHQVTQMGQEVILRCVPISNHLYFYWYRQILGQKVEFLVSFYNNEISEKSEIFDDQFSVERPDGSNFTLKIRSTKLEDSAMYFCASSEGGAKLFFGEGSRLTVL.

V gene TRBV6-5 combines with J gene TRBJ2-5, with TRBD2 matching over 8 bases. CDR1 and CDR2 (germline): MNHEY, SVGAGI. The CDR3 has 16 amino acids. V lost 2 bases, J lost 1 base, and 6 bases stayed unmatched. CDR3 protein: CASSYGTSSSQETQYF. CDR3 in DNA: TGTGCCAGCAGTTACGGGACTAGTTCATCCCAAGAGACCCAGTACTTC.

The chain carries TRBV29-1 and TRBJ1-1; D call uncertain. CDR1 and CDR2 (germline): SQVTM, ANQGSEA. The ends were cut back, 6 bases at V and 4 bases at J, with 15 bases in the middle. This CDR3 is built from 13 residues. This CDR3 is CSVEPGFGTEAFF. The CDR3 coding sequence is TGCAGCGTCGAGCCGGGGTTCGGCACTGAAGCTTTCTTT.

The gene calls are TRBV15 and TRBJ2-7; 10 bases are shared with TRBD1. The germline CDR1 and CDR2 sequences are LNHNV and YYDKDF (reference sequence). The CDR3 covers 14 residues. V lost 3 bases to trimming and J lost 3 bases; unmatched junction nucleotides: 2. The CDR3 coding sequence is TGTGCCACCAGCAGCCGGGACAGGGGCTACGAGCAGTACTTC. Residues: CATSSRDRGYEQYF.

This clone was detected only a few times. This chain links TRBV5-1 with TRBJ1-1, with D unresolved. The CDR3 length is 14 residues. Germline V CDR1 and CDR2: SGHRS, YFSETQ. The V and J ends lost 0 bases and 1 base respectively, with 7 bases between them. In DNA form, the CDR3 reads TGCGCCAGCAGCTTGGTAGCCGGGAACACTGAAGCTTTCTTT. Translating it yields CASSLVAGNTEAFF.